This TCR beta chain is from a study of blood T cell repertoires in COVID-19. Overall study: In each case, the material was cDNA or gDNA derived from T cells, B-cell-depleted T cells, or PBMCs.

The assay was immunoSEQ multiplex PCR, and TCRdb's table has in-frame clones only and misses some. Of about 170,000 clones in the sample, roughly four fifths were seen once. The receptor's source is a human donor with acute or convalescent COVID-19. The donor label of this sample is uncertain. Material: peripheral blood.

The CDR3 sequence: CASSDPGNEQFF. The CDR3 coding sequence is TGTGCCAGCAGCGACCCGGGCAATGAGCAGTTCTTC. The V and J genes are TRBV9 and TRBJ2-1, with D hard to call. Trimming took 3 bases from V and 6 from J, leaving 7 bases between them. The CDR3 has 12 residues. In germline, CDR1 is SGDLS, CDR2 YYNGEE. Full variable domain (remainder filled in from reference TRBV9 and TRBJ2-1): DSGVTQTPKHLITATGQRVTLRCSPRSGDLSVYWYQQSLDQGLQFLIQYYNGEERAKGNILERFSAQQFPDLHSELNLSSLELGDSALYFCASSDPGNEQFFGPGTRLTVL.